The clone carrying this TCR beta chain was observed a handful of times. Antigen specificity is unknown. This CDR3 comprises 13 residues. Germline V gene sequence: CDR1 SGHRS, CDR2 YFSETQ. V lost 2 bases to trimming and J lost 2 bases, with 7 bases between them. This sample was included in a study of vaccination effects on CD4 cells after COVID-19. Prior to sequencing, the ViraFEST assay stimulated PBMC with viral peptide pools, which expanded the antigen-specific CD4+ T cells. Investigators separated out CD4+ T cells once approximately 11 days of culture had passed. Either the BNT162b2 or mRNA-1273 vaccine was given to participants in two doses. Broader study findings: Few convalescent patients, and no early post-infection timepoints, were available to the study.

Here immunoSEQ multiplex PCR was the method, and the copy in TCRdb shows in-frame clones only, minus some. Found here are fewer than 80,000 clones, around 69% of them singletons; the top ten hold under 2%. The material sequenced was CD4+ T cells from PBMCs cultured with HCoV-229E spike peptides, taken after COVID-19 vaccination. The V and J genes are TRBV5-1 and TRBJ1-2; D not resolved. This TCR was sampled from a human donor who received a COVID-19 vaccine. DNA for the CDR3: TGCGCCAGCAGCTTTGCGGAGAACTATGGCTACACCTTC. It specifies CASSFAENYGYTF. The whole variable domain, filled in from reference TRBV5-1 and TRBJ1-2, reads KAGVTQTPRYLIKTRGQQVTLSCSPISGHRSVSWYQQTPGQGLQFLFEYFSETQRNKGNFPGRFSGRQFSNSRSEMNVSTLELGDSALYLCASSFAENYGYTFGSGTRLTVV.